The 9 T cell receptor beta chains reported below all come from one sample, sequenced in a study of T cell clonality in common variable immunodeficiency. The table came from immunoSEQ multiplex PCR; TCRdb's copy has only in-frame clones and leaves some out. The sample holds about 16,000 clones, and no clone turns up only once. These receptors are not linked to any known antigen. General study findings and limits: Common variable immunodeficiency TCR beta sequences reportedly had fewer deletions and N-nucleotide insertions.

Input material: peripheral blood mononuclear cells. The receptors shown here come from a human donor with common variable immunodeficiency.

Only a few counts were recorded for this clone. The CDR3 extends 3 residues past the end of the read, so its final part is completed from the germline J gene. V and J are TRBV18 and TRBJ2-3, with 9 nucleotides matching TRBD2. Germline V gene lookup returns CDR1 KGHSH and CDR2 LQKENI. V was clipped by 4 bases and J by 5 bases; unmatched bases: 7. This CDR3 has 15 amino acids. Here the CDR3 reads CASSLVGSGGDTQYF. CDR3 bases read: TGTGCCAGCTCACTCGTTGGTAGCGGGGGAGATACG.

This clone rates as medium-sized. CDR3 DNA, as far as it was read: TGCAGTGCTAGAGAATATCTTAGGGACACTGAA. It translates to CSAREYLRDTE. The entire CDR3 protein is CSAREYLRDTEAFF. The chain employs TRBV20-1 and TRBJ1-1; D is unclear. The read gets to within 3 residues of the CDR3 end, and the germline J gene fills in the rest. Germline CDR1 DFQATT, CDR2 SNEGSKA (reference sequence). CDR3 length equals 14 residues. V lost 0 bases and J lost 3, with 11 bases in between.

Turning to this clone: The read terminates 3 residues ahead of where the CDR3 ends, so the germline J gene completes it. The J gene is TRBJ1-6, the V gene TRBV19; D unclear. Germline V gives CDR1 LNHDA, CDR2 SQIVND (reference sequence). CDR3 length equals 16 residues. V lost 0 bases and J lost 6, with 12 bases in between. CDR3: CASSIDLENGNSPLHF. CDR3 DNA, as far as it was read: TGTGCCAGTAGTATAGATCTCGAGAACGGTAATTCACCC.

Comments on this clone: The read falls 3 residues short of the CDR3 end, and the missing part is taken from the germline J gene. The genes are TRBV7-9 and TRBJ2-1; D may be TRBD1 (6 bases). The CDR3 sequence is 15 residues long. CDR1 and CDR2 (germline): SEHNR, FQNEAQ (reference sequence). V was cut by 4 bases and J by 2 bases, with 12 bases left in between. CDR3 DNA, as far as it was read: TGTGCCAGCAGCTCCACAGGGAATACCTACAATGAG. Translating it yields CASSSTGNTYNE. The whole CDR3 region reads CASSSTGNTYNEQFF.

This clone came up a few times. The observed sequence ends 3 residues before the CDR3 terminus, with the missing tail filled in from the germline J gene. The chain combines TRBV20-1 with TRBJ2-7; TRBD2 is a possible D gene (7 bases). Germline V gene sequence: CDR1 DFQATT, CDR2 SNEGSKA (reference sequence). The CDR3 extends over 13 amino acids. V was pared by 5 bases and J by 6 bases, with 17 bases between. The CDR3 sequence is CSAPRGASGEQYF. The CDR3 DNA, read in part, is TGCAGTGCTCCTCGGGGGGCCTCGGGCGAG.

Turning to this clone: The read ends 3 residues shy of where the CDR3 ends; the end is completed using the germline J gene. The chain employs TRBV2 and TRBJ2-7; 9 bases map to TRBD2. The CDR3 loop spans 14 amino acids. The V gene's germline CDR1 is SNHLY and CDR2 FYNNEI. Trimming removed 4 bases from V and 2 bases from J; junction bases left unmatched: 3. The CDR3 sequence: CASSARGGTYEQYF. The sequenced part of the CDR3 DNA is TGTGCCAGCAGTGCGCGGGGGGGAACCTACGAG.

Remarks on this clone: The read terminates 3 residues ahead of where the CDR3 ends, so the germline J gene completes it. The chain has TRBV18 and TRBJ2-7; a weak D match, TRBD1 (5 bases). The ends were cut back, 3 bases at V and 1 base at J, with 13 bases in the middle. The CDR3 length is 15 residues. The germline CDR1 and CDR2 sequences are KGHSH and LQKENI. The CDR3 loop reads CASSPSQGQSYEQYF. CDR3 DNA, as far as it was read: TGTGCCAGCTCACCTTCGCAGGGTCAATCCTACGAG.

This clone was found a few times. The read ends 3 residues before the CDR3 terminus; that terminus is restored from the germline J gene. This chain joins TRBV7-2 and TRBJ1-2; 11 bases fit TRBD1. The junction had 5 bases not matched to a gene; V was cut back by 0 bases and J by 2 bases. Looked up from germline, CDR1 is SGHTA and CDR2 is FQGNSA. The CDR3 loop spans 17 amino acids. The CDR3 loop reads CASSLASGQGANYGYTF. The CDR3 DNA, read in part, is TGTGCCAGCAGCTTAGCCTCCGGACAGGGGGCGAACTATGGC.

Note on this clone: The read terminates 3 residues before the CDR3 end, so the remaining end is supplied by the germline J gene. The chain joins TRBV11-3 to TRBJ2-5, with D perhaps TRBD2 (5 bases). Germline values: CDR1 SGHNT, CDR2 YENEEA. V gave up 0 bases and J gave up 2 bases, with 10 bases separating them. This CDR3 is built from 15 residues. This chain's CDR3 is CASSLDRGSQETQYF. The DNA read from the CDR3 is TGTGCCAGCAGCTTAGACCGAGGGTCTCAAGAGACC.